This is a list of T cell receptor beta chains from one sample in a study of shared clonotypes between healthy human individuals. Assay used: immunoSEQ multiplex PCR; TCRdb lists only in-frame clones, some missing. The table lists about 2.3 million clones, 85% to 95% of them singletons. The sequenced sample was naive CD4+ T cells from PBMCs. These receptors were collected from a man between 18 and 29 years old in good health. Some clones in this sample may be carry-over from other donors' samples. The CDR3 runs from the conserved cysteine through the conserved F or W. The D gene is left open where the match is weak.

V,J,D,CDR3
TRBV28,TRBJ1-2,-,CASSSLALGYGYTF
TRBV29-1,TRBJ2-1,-,CSVEDRGDFEQFF
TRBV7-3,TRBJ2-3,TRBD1,CASSPDRSSTDTQYF
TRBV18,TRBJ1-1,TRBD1,CASSPADRVNTEAFF
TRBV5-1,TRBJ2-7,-,CASSPATSPYEQYF
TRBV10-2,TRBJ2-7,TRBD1,CASLRGTGSYEQYF
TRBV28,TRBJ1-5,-,CASSSGRLQSQAQHF
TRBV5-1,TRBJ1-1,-,CASFSPGLGEAFF
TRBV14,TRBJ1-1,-,CASSRLLNTEAFF
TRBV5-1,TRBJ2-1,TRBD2,CASSPGTSEFF
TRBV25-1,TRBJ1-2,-,CASSESPLVNYGYTF
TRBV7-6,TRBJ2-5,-,CASSQGQLGETQYF
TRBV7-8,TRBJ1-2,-,CASSLGARGNYGYTF
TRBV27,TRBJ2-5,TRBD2,CASSFLGRVGETQYF
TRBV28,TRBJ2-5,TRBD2,CASSTSGRGTQYF
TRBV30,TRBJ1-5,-,CAWSVRGRNQPQHF
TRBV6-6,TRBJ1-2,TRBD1,CASSYRGQGFNYGYTF
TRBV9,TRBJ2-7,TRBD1,CASSEDRGSDEQYF
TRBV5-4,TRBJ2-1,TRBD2,CASSLAGGSSGTYNEQFF
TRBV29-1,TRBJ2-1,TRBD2,CSVGRGRAFEQFF
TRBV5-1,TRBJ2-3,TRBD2,CASSLYLAGSTDTQYF
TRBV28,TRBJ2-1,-,CASSTQEYNEQFF
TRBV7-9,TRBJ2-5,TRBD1,CASSPMGQGETQYF
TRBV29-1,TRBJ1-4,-,CSVEFGRGREKLFF
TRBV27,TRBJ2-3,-,CASSDRAADTQYF
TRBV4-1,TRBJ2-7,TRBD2,CASSQVHREGRMLKDEQYF
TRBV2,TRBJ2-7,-,CASGSVGGGSYEQYF
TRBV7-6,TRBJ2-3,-,CASSSRSETDTQYF
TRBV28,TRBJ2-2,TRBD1,CASRRQGANTGELFF
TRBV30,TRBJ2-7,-,CAWSQGGDEYF
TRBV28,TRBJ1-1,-,CASISGMNTEAFF
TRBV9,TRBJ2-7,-,CASSVGVRGSDYEQYF
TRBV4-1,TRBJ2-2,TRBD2,CASSHGTSPTGELFF
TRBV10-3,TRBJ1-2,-,CAISEGERTVGYTF
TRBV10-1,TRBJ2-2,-,CASSALRVTGELFF
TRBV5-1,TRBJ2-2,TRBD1,CASSVLTGGPETGELFF
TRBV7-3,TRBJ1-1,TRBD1,CASSSRQGAGAFF
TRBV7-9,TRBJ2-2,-,CASSLSGYPGGELFF
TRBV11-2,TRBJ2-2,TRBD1,CASSPQGQGTGELFF
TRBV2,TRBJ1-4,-,CASSEALGRREKLFF
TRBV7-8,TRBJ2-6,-,CASSLVRGAATGANVLTF
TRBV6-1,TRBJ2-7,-,CASRMGPYGSYEQYF
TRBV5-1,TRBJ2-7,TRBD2,CASSSGTSGRTYEQYF
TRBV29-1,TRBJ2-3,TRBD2,CSVEDPAGGTDTQYF
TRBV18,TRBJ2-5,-,CASSPRKPSADEETQYF
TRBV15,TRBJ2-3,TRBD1,CATSGSGQAQDTQYF
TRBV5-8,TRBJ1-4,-,CASSFELSWGEKLFF
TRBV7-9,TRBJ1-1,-,CASSLQNSDGAEAFF
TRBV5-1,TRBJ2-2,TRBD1,CASSGTVNTGELFF
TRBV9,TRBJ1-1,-,CASSVDVRGTEAFF
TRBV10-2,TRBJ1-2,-,CASRGQSMEGYTF
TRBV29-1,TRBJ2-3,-,CSVAGRGTDTQYF
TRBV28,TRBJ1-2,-,CASSFRQATNYGYTF